Listed here are 10 T cell receptor beta chains from one sample, sequenced in a study of regulatory T cells in long-lasting Graves disease. Sequencing libraries for TCR beta were prepared with iRepertoire HTBI primers and Arm-PCR of CDR3 regions. TCRdb independently ran MiXCR on the multiplex PCR reads; one entry per CDR3 protein. The table shows about half a million distinct CDR3 sequences, with under 25% occurring only once. The sample's time point: persistent/refractory GD, antithyroid drugs over 5 years with positive TRAb. PBMC RNA was the source of the TCR library. The input for sequencing was peripheral blood mononuclear cells (PBMCs), taken when the disease was refractory, from a patient treated with antithyroid drugs. These receptors were taken from a female donor with Graves disease.

A few counts support this clonotype. The chain is built from TRBV29-1 and TRBJ1-1, with D unclear. V was trimmed by 2 bases and J by 10 bases, leaving 11 bases between them. This CDR3 contains 11 residues. The V gene's germline CDR1 is SQVTM and CDR2 ANQGSEA. CDR3 bases: TGCAGCGTTGAATTTGGGGTAGGAGCTTTCTTT. Translation: CSVEFGVGAFF.

Many counts were recorded for this clonotype. The rearrangement links TRBV6-1 to TRBJ2-7; D not resolved. V was pared by 5 bases and J by 0 bases, with 14 bases between. Germline-derived CDR1 and CDR2 are MNHNS and SASEGT. The CDR3 totals 15 residues. The CDR3 nucleotides are TGTGCCAGCAGTCCCGACCATGAAGGCTCCTACGAGCAGTACTTC. Residues: CASSPDHEGSYEQYF.

This clonotype was counted between two and nine times. Just one base apart from a much larger clone, this may be a read error. The conserved final phenylalanine or tryptophan is absent from the CDR3, which likely points to a read error. The chain recombines TRBV28 with TRBJ2-6; TRBD1 is a possible D gene (6 bases). V shed 8 bases and J shed 4 bases, with 9 bases lying between them. The length of the CDR3 is 13 residues. Germline CDR1 is MDHEN and CDR2 is SYDVKM. This CDR3 is CASGTTGANVLTL. The CDR3 nucleotides read TGTGCCAGCGGGACAACAGGGGCCAACGTCCTGACTCTC.

This clonotype was recorded a few times. The gene calls are TRBV19 and TRBJ1-2; TRBD1 matches 10 bases. After removal of 4 bases from V and 4 bases from J, the junction contained 9 bases not matched to a gene. The length of the CDR3 is 16 residues. The germline CDR1 and CDR2 sequences are LNHDA and SQIVND (reference sequence). DNA for the CDR3: TGTGCCAGTAGTACGTCGGGACAGGGGAAAGGCTATGGCTACACCTTC. Amino acid sequence: CASSTSGQGKGYGYTF.

V gene TRBV5-1 combines with J gene TRBJ1-2; D may be TRBD1 (6 bases). This CDR3 comprises 13 residues. Between the trimmed V and J ends, which lost 2 bases and 8 bases, there was a span of 13 bases. CDR1 and CDR2 (germline): SGHRS, YFSETQ. The CDR3 DNA is TGCGCCAGCAGCTTCAAGCAACAGGGAGGCTACACCTTC. Translated: CASSFKQQGGYTF.

In this sample, this clonotype turned up a few times. The chain links TRBV27 to TRBJ2-7; D unclear. Between the trimmed V and J ends, which lost 2 bases and 3 bases, there was a span of 8 bases. There are 13 residues in the CDR3. The germline V gene encodes CDR1 MNHEY and CDR2 SMNVEV (reference sequence). DNA for the CDR3: TGTGCCAGCAGTTTAGGCATCTACTACGAGCAGTACTTC. Amino acid sequence: CASSLGIYYEQYF.

The chain recombines TRBV11-2 with TRBJ1-1; D unresolved. Germline CDR1 and CDR2: SGHAT and FQNNGV. This CDR3 has 13 residues. The germline V and J ends were trimmed by 5 bases and 7 bases, with 14 bases remaining between them. CDR3 in amino acids: CASSPDNPFEAFF. CDR3 sequence (DNA): TGTGCCAGCAGCCCCGACAACCCGTTTGAAGCTTTCTTT.

The rearrangement links TRBV7-2 to TRBJ2-7, with D hard to call. The V end lost 5 bases, the J end lost 4 bases, and 9 bases lay between the germline ends. Germline assignment: CDR1 SGHTA and CDR2 FQGNSA. The CDR3 runs to 12 residues. CDR3 loop: CASSKTDYEQYF. The CDR3 nucleotides read TGTGCCAGCAGCAAGACGGATTACGAGCAGTACTTC. Filled out from reference TRBV7-2 and TRBJ2-7, the complete variable domain reads GAGVSQSPSNKVTEKGKDVELRCDPISGHTALYWYRQSLGQGLEFLIYFQGNSAPDKSGLPSDRFSAERTGGSVSTLTIQRTQQEDSAVYLCASSKTDYEQYFGPGTRLTVT.

The rearrangement links TRBV29-1 to TRBJ2-5; 11 nucleotides agree with TRBD2. Germline V gives CDR1 SQVTM, CDR2 ANQGSEA. V trimming: 6 bases; J trimming: 2 bases; junction bases outside the gene matches: 8. CDR3 length equals 15 residues. CDR3: CSVYGTSGLQETQYF. The CDR3 DNA reads as TGCAGCGTGTACGGGACTAGCGGACTTCAAGAGACCCAGTACTTC.

This clonotype has only a few counts. The J gene is TRBJ1-4, the V gene TRBV27; 9 bases line up with TRBD1. Trimming removed 3 bases from V and 5 bases from J; junction bases left unmatched: 4. CDR3 length: 15 residues. CDR1 is MNHEY and CDR2 is SMNVEV in the germline V gene (reference sequence). The CDR3 loop is CASSFGQGRNEKLFF. The CDR3 DNA reads as TGTGCCAGCAGTTTCGGACAGGGGCGGAATGAAAAACTGTTTTTT.